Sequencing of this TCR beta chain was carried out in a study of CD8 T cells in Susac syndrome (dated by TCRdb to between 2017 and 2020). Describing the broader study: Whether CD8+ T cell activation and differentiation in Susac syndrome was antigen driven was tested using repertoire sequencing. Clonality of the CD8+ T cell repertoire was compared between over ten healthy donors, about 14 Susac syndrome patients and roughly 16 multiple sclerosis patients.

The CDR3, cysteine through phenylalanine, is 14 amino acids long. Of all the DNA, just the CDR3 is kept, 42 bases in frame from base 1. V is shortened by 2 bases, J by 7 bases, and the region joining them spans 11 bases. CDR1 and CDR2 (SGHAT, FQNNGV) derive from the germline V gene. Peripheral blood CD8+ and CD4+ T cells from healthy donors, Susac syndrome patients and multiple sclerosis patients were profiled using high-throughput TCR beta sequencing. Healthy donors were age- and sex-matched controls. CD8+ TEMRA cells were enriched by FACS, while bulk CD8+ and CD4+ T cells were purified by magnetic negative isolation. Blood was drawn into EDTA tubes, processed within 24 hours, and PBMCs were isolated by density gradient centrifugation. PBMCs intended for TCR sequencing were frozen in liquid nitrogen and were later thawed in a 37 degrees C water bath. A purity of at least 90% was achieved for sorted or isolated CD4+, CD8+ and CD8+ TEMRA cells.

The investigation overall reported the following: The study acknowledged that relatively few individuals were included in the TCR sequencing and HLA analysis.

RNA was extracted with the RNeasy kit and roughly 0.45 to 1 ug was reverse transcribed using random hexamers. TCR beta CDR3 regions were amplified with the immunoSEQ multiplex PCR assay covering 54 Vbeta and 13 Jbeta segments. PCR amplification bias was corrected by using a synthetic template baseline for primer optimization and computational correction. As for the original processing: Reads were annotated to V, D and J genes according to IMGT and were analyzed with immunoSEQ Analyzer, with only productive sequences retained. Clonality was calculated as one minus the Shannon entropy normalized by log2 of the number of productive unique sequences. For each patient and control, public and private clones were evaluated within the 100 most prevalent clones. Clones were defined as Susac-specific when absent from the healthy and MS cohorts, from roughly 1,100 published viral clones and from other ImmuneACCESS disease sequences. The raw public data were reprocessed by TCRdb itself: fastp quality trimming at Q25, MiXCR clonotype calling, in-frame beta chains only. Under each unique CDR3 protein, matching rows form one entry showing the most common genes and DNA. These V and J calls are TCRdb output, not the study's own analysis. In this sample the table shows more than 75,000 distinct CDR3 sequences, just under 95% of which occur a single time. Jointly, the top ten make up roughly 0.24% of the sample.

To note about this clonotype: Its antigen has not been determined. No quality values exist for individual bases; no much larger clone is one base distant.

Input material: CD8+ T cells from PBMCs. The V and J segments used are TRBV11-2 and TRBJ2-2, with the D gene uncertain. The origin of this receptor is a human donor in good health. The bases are TGTGCCAGCAGCTTATTCATGGAAAACGGGGAGCTGTTTTTT. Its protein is CASSLFMENGELFF. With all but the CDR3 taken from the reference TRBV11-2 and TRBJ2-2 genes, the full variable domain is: EAGVAQSPRYKIIEKRQSVAFWCNPISGHATLYWYQQILGQGPKLLIQFQNNGVVDDSQLPKDRFSAERLKGVDSTLKIQPAKLEDSAVYLCASSLFMENGELFFGEGSRLTVL.